The clone carrying this T cell receptor beta chain has at least ten counts. Its antigen is currently unknown. Diagnosing involved the use of clinical symptoms, serum thyroxine and TRAb, thyroid ultrasound and orbital computed tomography. This specimen comes from a study of T cells in Graves' hyperthyroidism and ophthalmopathy. Notes on the study in general: In the analysis, a 13 V-J model separated ophthalmopathy from stable hyperthyroidism. In validation, the model predicted ophthalmopathy. These predictions came a median roughly 6.5 months before onset. Clonotypes that were expanded in thyroid above 0.001 mostly appeared in blood too.

With 5 bases clipped from V and 0 bases from J, the junction kept 4 bases outside the gene matches. Germline CDR1 reads MNHEY; CDR2 reads SMNVEV (reference sequence). CDR3 length equals 15 residues. RNA transcripts gave rise to amplified TCR beta CDR3 regions. During a first-round RT-PCR of the TCR CDR3, the HTBI primer set was used. From the multiplex PCR reads, TCRdb called clonotypes with MiXCR, one entry per CDR3 protein. The table includes around 300,000 distinct CDR3 sequences, about 20% detected once. Sequencing used blood. V usage is TRBV27 and J usage is TRBJ2-5, with 9 bases matching TRBD2. The receptor's source is a man aged 30-40 years with Graves' ophthalmopathy. CDR3 loop: CASSVSGRYQETQYF. DNA for the CDR3: TGTGCCAGCAGTGTCAGCGGGAGGTACCAAGAGACCCAGTACTTC.